This T cell receptor (beta chain) was identified in a study of T cells in Graves' hyperthyroidism and ophthalmopathy. Turning to the study itself: Sampling of peripheral blood happened at initial diagnosis, prior to any treatment. Regarding the study as a whole: Ophthalmopathy was identified by the model a median around 6 months ahead of onset. A model of 13 V-J features distinguished ophthalmopathy from stable hyperthyroidism.

It was RNA transcripts that yielded the amplified TCR beta CDR3 regions. An initial round of RT-PCR targeting the TCR CDR3 relied on the HTBI primer set. TCRdb re-derived calls from the multiplex PCR reads in MiXCR, one entry per CDR3 protein. This table has about 360,000 distinct CDR3 sequences, less than 15% appearing once. Many counts were recorded for this clonotype. Its specificity is unknown. Germline-derived CDR1 and CDR2 are SGHTA and FQGNSA. Trimming left V 5 bases short and J 3 bases short, with 14 bases between. The length of the CDR3 is 14 residues. This sequence joins TRBV7-2 and TRBJ2-7; TRBD2 is a possible D gene (5 bases). Input material: blood. The TCR originated in a young woman with Graves' hyperthyroidism. CDR3 in amino acids: CASSPVGRDYEQYF. As DNA, the CDR3 is TGTGCCAGCAGCCCGGTAGGGAGAGACTACGAGCAGTACTTC.